This T cell receptor (beta chain) was recovered during a study of shared clonotypes between healthy human individuals. Method: immunoSEQ multiplex PCR; TCRdb's copy keeps in-frame clones and lacks some. Of fewer than 3 million clones in the sample, about nine tenths were seen once. Germline V lookup: CDR1 KGHSH, CDR2 LQKENI. V lost 5 bases, J lost 3 bases, and 18 bases lay in between. The CDR3 spans 16 residues. This sequence originates from a man in his late teens or twenties in good health. Some clones in this sample may be carry-over from other donors' samples. This chain links TRBV18 with TRBJ2-3; D possibly corresponds to TRBD2 (6 bases). The sample comprised naive CD4+ T cells from PBMCs. The sample's subset: CD45RA+ positively selected. The CDR3 DNA reads as TGTGCCAGCTCATCCCGGGACTGGGTGTCTACAGATACGCAGTATTTT. Residues: CASSSRDWVSTDTQYF.